The 18 T cell receptor beta chains given below trace back to one sample, sequenced in a study of hypomethylating agent response in myelodysplastic syndrome. Profiled with immunoSEQ multiplex PCR; TCRdb holds only in-frame clones, not every one. Of around 5,000 clones listed, over 70% are singletons. The input for sequencing was bone marrow, taken before or after starting hypomethylating agent treatment for myelodysplastic syndrome (not recorded which). The source is a human donor with myelodysplastic syndrome.

The J gene is TRBJ1-6, the V gene TRBV15, with D unresolved. In germline, CDR1 is LNHNV, CDR2 YYDKDF (reference sequence). The V end was cut by 0 bases, the J end by 1 base, with 4 bases between. The CDR3 runs 15 residues. The CDR3 bases are TGTGCCACCAGCAGAGACAGTTCCTATAATTCACCCCTCCACTTT. This gives the protein CATSRDSSYNSPLHF.

The rearrangement uses TRBV4-3 and TRBJ2-3; TRBD2 might be the D (7 bases). The ends were cut back, 0 bases at V and 4 bases at J, with 14 bases in the middle. The CDR3 is 16 amino acids. Germline V gene sequence: CDR1 LGHNA, CDR2 YSLEER. The CDR3 is CASSQEGGALADTQYF. The CDR3, as DNA: TGCGCCAGCAGCCAAGAAGGGGGGGCCCTCGCAGATACGCAGTATTTT.

The chain has TRBV6-5 and TRBJ2-3; TRBD1 matches at 8 bases. CDR1 MNHEY and CDR2 SVGAGI come from the germline V gene. V lost 6 bases and J lost 6; bases outside the gene matches: 8. This CDR3 has 14 residues. The CDR3 nucleotides are TGTGCCAGCAGCCCACCAGGGGGCATCGATACGCAGTATTTT. Translating gives CASSPPGGIDTQYF.

The chain is built from TRBV5-1 and TRBJ2-2; D might be TRBD1 (6 bases). Germline loops: CDR1 SGHRS, CDR2 YFSETQ. This CDR3 region has 18 residues. V lost 1 base to trimming and J lost 0 bases, with 16 bases between them. For the CDR3, the DNA is TGCGCCAGCAGCTTGTCGGTCCGGACAGCCGCGAACACCGGGGAGCTGTTTTTT. Protein sequence: CASSLSVRTAANTGELFF.

This clone was seen a few times. The CDR3, as DNA: TGTGCCAGCAGCTCCTACTCAGGGGATAGTGAGCAGTTCTTC. The encoded protein is CASSSYSGDSEQFF. The chain employs TRBV7-9 and TRBJ2-1; TRBD1 is a possible D gene (6 bases). V was shortened by 4 bases and J by 9 bases, with 16 bases between the two germline ends. CDR3 length equals 14 residues. Germline V gene lookup returns CDR1 SEHNR and CDR2 FQNEAQ (reference sequence).

CDR3 region: CASKPATNEKLFF. Here the CDR3 DNA reads TGTGCCAGCAAACCTGCAACTAATGAAAAACTGTTTTTT. The chain links TRBV28 to TRBJ1-4; unclear D gene. CDR1 and CDR2 (germline): MDHEN, SYDVKM. The CDR3 is made up of 13 amino acids. The V end was cut by 7 bases, the J end by 0 bases, with 6 bases between. The full variable domain, with the rest looked up from reference TRBV28 and TRBJ1-4, is DVKVTQSSRYLVKRTGEKVFLECVQDMDHENMFWYRQDPGLGLRLIYFSYDVKMKEKGDIPEGYSVSREKKERFSLILESASTNQTSMYLCASKPATNEKLFFGSGTQLSVL.

V is TRBV7-2 and J is TRBJ2-7, with TRBD1 as a possible D gene (6 bases). This CDR3 contains 12 residues. V was clipped by 5 bases and J by 6 bases, with 11 bases between them. CDR1 SGHTA and CDR2 FQGNSA come from the germline V gene. The CDR3: CASSQTGTEQYF. Written as DNA, the CDR3 is TGTGCCAGCAGCCAAACAGGGACCGAGCAGTACTTC.

The chain joins TRBV9 to TRBJ1-3; D is undetermined. This CDR3 is 16 amino acids long. V lost 0 bases to trimming and J lost 0 bases, with 10 bases between them. The germline V gene has CDR1 SGDLS and CDR2 YYNGEE. CDR3 region: CASSVVGRSSGNTIYF. The CDR3 DNA reads as TGTGCCAGCAGCGTAGTAGGCAGGAGCTCTGGAAACACCATATATTTT.

The J gene is TRBJ1-5, the V gene TRBV5-5; D is uncertain. Trimming took 1 base from V and 5 from J, leaving 13 bases between them. CDR3 length: 15 amino acids. CDR1 is SGHKS and CDR2 is YYEKEE in the germline V gene (reference sequence). Written as DNA, the CDR3 is TGTGCCAGCAGCTTGATTCCAGGTGGAGATCAGCCCCAGCATTTT. It codes for CASSLIPGGDQPQHF. The full variable domain, its missing parts supplied by reference TRBV5-5 and TRBJ1-5, is DAGVTQSPTHLIKTRGQQVTLRCSPISGHKSVSWYQQVLGQGPQFIFQYYEKEERGRGNFPDRFSARQFPNYSSELNVNALLLGDSALYLCASSLIPGGDQPQHFGDGTRLSIL.

The chain uses TRBV6-6 and TRBJ2-1; D is undetermined. The germline gives CDR1 MNHNY, CDR2 SVGAGI (reference sequence). The CDR3 has 14 amino acids. The ends were cut back, 3 bases at V and 0 bases at J, with 6 bases in the middle. The chain's CDR3 is CASSYGVSYNEQFF. Written as DNA, the CDR3 is TGTGCCAGCAGTTATGGGGTCTCCTACAATGAGCAGTTCTTC.

The chain carries TRBV29-1 and TRBJ2-5, with 7 bases fitting TRBD2. This CDR3 is 15 amino acids long. Germline V gene data show CDR1 as SQVTM and CDR2 as ANQGSEA. After removal of 1 base from V and 3 bases from J, the junction contained 8 bases not matched to a gene. The CDR3 DNA reads as TGCAGCGTTGAAGGAGCGGGGTTGAGGAAAGAGACCCAGTACTTC. This encodes CSVEGAGLRKETQYF.

A single count supports this clone. The J gene is TRBJ1-4, the V gene TRBV11-3; D call uncertain. Trimming stripped 5 bases from V and 6 bases from J, with 16 bases between. The germline V gene encodes CDR1 SGHNT and CDR2 YENEEA. The CDR3 length is 15 residues. The CDR3 nucleotides are TGTGCCAGCAGCACGGGATCCCGACGGGATGAAAAACTGTTTTTT. Translating it yields CASSTGSRRDEKLFF.

The chain employs TRBV6-4 and TRBJ2-3; D may match TRBD1 or TRBD2 (5 bases each). The length of the CDR3 is 15 residues. Looked up from germline, CDR1 is MRHNA and CDR2 is SNTAGT. The V gene lost 3 bases and the J gene lost 1 base, with 11 bases spanning the gap. CDR3 region: CASSDGGTGTDTQYF. The CDR3 DNA follows: TGTGCCAGCAGTGATGGGGGAACTGGCACAGATACGCAGTATTTT.

The J gene is TRBJ1-3, the V gene TRBV6-1; unclear D gene. CDR1 and CDR2 from the germline V gene are MNHNS and SASEGT. Trimming left V 1 base short and J 2 bases short, with 12 bases between. The CDR3 is made up of 16 amino acids. CDR3 sequence (DNA): TGTGCCAGCAGTGAAGTCGTCAGTTACACTGGAAACACCATATATTTT. It translates to CASSEVVSYTGNTIYF.

This clone has a single count. A read error may produce the germline difference seen at one junction end. The J gene is TRBJ1-2, the V gene TRBV18; D unresolved. Germline V lookup: CDR1 KGHSH, CDR2 LQKENI. The CDR3 spans 12 residues. For the CDR3, the DNA is TGTGCCAGCTCACCGTCGAGCAGGTTGGTGGCCTTC. Amino acids: CASSPSSRLVAF.

This CDR3 reads CASSSSGGGYNEQFF. The DNA for the CDR3 is TGTGCCAGCAGCTCCTCGGGGGGCGGGTACAATGAGCAGTTCTTC. The gene calls are TRBV7-2 and TRBJ2-1, with a weak D call TRBD2 (7 bases). This CDR3 is 15 amino acids long. V was clipped by 4 bases and J by 4 bases, with 14 bases between them. Germline V gene data show CDR1 as SGHTA and CDR2 as FQGNSA.

The chain uses TRBV10-3 and TRBJ1-3; D remains unclear. Trimming removed 3 bases at V and 2 bases at J, with 11 bases between. This CDR3 spans 15 amino acids. CDR1 ENHRY and CDR2 SYGVKD come from the germline V gene. The CDR3, as DNA: TGTGCCATCAGTGAAGGTATCCCGGCTGGAAACACCATATATTTT. Translated, it gives CAISEGIPAGNTIYF.

The chain couples TRBV7-2 to TRBJ2-7; weak D call: TRBD1 (7 bases). Germline V gene data show CDR1 as SGHTA and CDR2 as FQGNSA. V was trimmed by 1 base and J by 1 base, leaving 11 bases between them. This CDR3 is built from 15 residues. Here the CDR3 reads CASSLEGGQSYEQYF. CDR3 DNA sequence: TGTGCCAGCAGCTTAGAGGGGGGACAGTCCTACGAGCAGTACTTC.